This is a list of T cell receptor beta chains from one sample in a study of cytomegalovirus exposure and HLA in healthy donors. The method was immunoSEQ multiplex PCR; TCRdb's version includes in-frame clones alone and lacks a portion of them. The sample shows some 180,000 clones, 12% of them seen only once. Sequencing was carried out using PBMCs. Source of these receptors: a man aged 45-60 years in good health and CMV-seropositive. The CDR3 runs from the conserved cysteine through the conserved F or W. The order of the fields is V gene, J gene, CDR3 length, D gene, clone size, CDR3 DNA, CDR3 protein. A D gene is named only where the DNA matches it firmly. Only some rows state a clone size, as once, few, many or a class for expanded clones.

V gene: TRBV7-2
J gene: TRBJ2-5
CDR3 length: 13
D gene: -
clone size: -
CDR3 DNA: TGTGCCAGCAGCTCAAGGCGGAAAGAGACCCAGTACTTC
CDR3 protein: CASSSRRKETQYF

V gene: TRBV7-2
J gene: TRBJ1-2
CDR3 length: 13
D gene: -
clone size: few
CDR3 DNA: TGTGCCAGCAGCCCTGACAGGAACTATGGCTACACCTTC
CDR3 protein: CASSPDRNYGYTF

V gene: TRBV7-2
J gene: TRBJ2-5
CDR3 length: 15
D gene: -
clone size: few
CDR3 DNA: TGTGCCAGCAGCTTAGTCGAGTCGAGCGGCTCAACCCAGTACTTC
CDR3 protein: CASSLVESSGSTQYF

V gene: TRBV5-1
J gene: TRBJ1-3
CDR3 length: 17
D gene: -
clone size: -
CDR3 DNA: TGCGCCAGCAGCTTGATTTCTTTACAGGGCTCTGGAAACACCATATATTTT
CDR3 protein: CASSLISLQGSGNTIYF

V gene: TRBV9
J gene: TRBJ1-2
CDR3 length: 13
D gene: -
clone size: few
CDR3 DNA: TGTGCCAGCAGCGTAGTACAGGGACGGGGCTACACCTTC
CDR3 protein: CASSVVQGRGYTF

V gene: TRBV28
J gene: TRBJ2-3
CDR3 length: 16
D gene: TRBD1
clone size: -
CDR3 DNA: TGTGCCAGCAGTTCTCCTCGGACAGGACAGACAGATACGCAGTATTTT
CDR3 protein: CASSSPRTGQTDTQYF

V gene: TRBV7-2
J gene: TRBJ2-1
CDR3 length: 13
D gene: -
clone size: few
CDR3 DNA: TGTGCCAGCAGCTTATACAGGGACCATGAGCAGTTCTTC
CDR3 protein: CASSLYRDHEQFF

V gene: TRBV28
J gene: TRBJ1-1
CDR3 length: 15
D gene: -
clone size: few
CDR3 DNA: TGTGCCAGCAGAGATTCGGGGTTCATGAACACTGAAGCTTTCTTT
CDR3 protein: CASRDSGFMNTEAFF

V gene: TRBV7-8
J gene: TRBJ1-1
CDR3 length: 14
D gene: -
clone size: few
CDR3 DNA: TGTGCCAGCAGCTTACAGGGGCTGGACACTGAAGCTTTCTTT
CDR3 protein: CASSLQGLDTEAFF

V gene: TRBV6-5
J gene: TRBJ1-2
CDR3 length: 14
D gene: -
clone size: few
CDR3 DNA: TGTGCCAGCAGTTATTTGGGAGAACCCAATGGCTACACCTTC
CDR3 protein: CASSYLGEPNGYTF

V gene: TRBV27
J gene: TRBJ2-1
CDR3 length: 16
D gene: TRBD2
clone size: few
CDR3 DNA: TGTGCCAGCAGTTTACTAGCGGGGGGTGTAAGCAATGAGCAGTTCTTC
CDR3 protein: CASSLLAGGVSNEQFF

V gene: TRBV5-6
J gene: TRBJ1-2
CDR3 length: 15
D gene: TRBD1
clone size: -
CDR3 DNA: TGTGCCAGCAGCTTTGGACAGGGGGCATCCAGTGACTACACCTTC
CDR3 protein: CASSFGQGASSDYTF

V gene: TRBV5-4
J gene: TRBJ2-3
CDR3 length: 12
D gene: TRBD2
clone size: -
CDR3 DNA: TGTGCCAGCAGCCAATTAGCGGGGGGGGAGTATTTT
CDR3 protein: CASSQLAGGEYF

V gene: TRBV6-7
J gene: TRBJ2-5
CDR3 length: 16
D gene: TRBD1
clone size: -
CDR3 DNA: TGTGCCAGCAGTTACGGTCCAGGGGGCTTAGAAGAGACCCAGTACTTC
CDR3 protein: CASSYGPGGLEETQYF

V gene: TRBV5-4
J gene: TRBJ2-5
CDR3 length: 15
D gene: TRBD1
clone size: few
CDR3 DNA: TGTGCCAGCAGCCCGGGACAGGGTCGATTAGAGACCCAGTACTTC
CDR3 protein: CASSPGQGRLETQYF

V gene: TRBV15
J gene: TRBJ1-3
CDR3 length: 16
D gene: -
clone size: few
CDR3 DNA: TGTGCCACCAGCAGAGAGAACAGGGTCTCTGGAAACACCATATATTTT
CDR3 protein: CATSRENRVSGNTIYF

V gene: TRBV11-3
J gene: TRBJ2-2
CDR3 length: 17
D gene: TRBD1
clone size: few
CDR3 DNA: TGTGCCAGCAGCCCCTTCTTGGGGACAGGGAACACCGGGGAGCTGTTTTTT
CDR3 protein: CASSPFLGTGNTGELFF

V gene: TRBV11-3
J gene: TRBJ2-5
CDR3 length: 15
D gene: -
clone size: -
CDR3 DNA: TGTGCCAGCAGCCGAAATCTCGACAGTAAAGAGACCCAGTACTTC
CDR3 protein: CASSRNLDSKETQYF

V gene: TRBV6-5
J gene: TRBJ1-6
CDR3 length: 13
D gene: -
clone size: -
CDR3 DNA: TGTGCCAGCAGTTACTCGGCGGTTTCACCCCTCCACTTT
CDR3 protein: CASSYSAVSPLHF

V gene: TRBV9
J gene: TRBJ2-6
CDR3 length: 16
D gene: -
clone size: -
CDR3 DNA: TGTGCCAGCAGCGTAGCTGGAGGGGCCGGGGCCAACGTCCTGACTTTC
CDR3 protein: CASSVAGGAGANVLTF

V gene: TRBV9
J gene: TRBJ1-6
CDR3 length: 16
D gene: TRBD1
clone size: -
CDR3 DNA: TGTGCCAGCAGCGTAGAGTCCAGGGGGCTTAATTCACCCCTCCACTTT
CDR3 protein: CASSVESRGLNSPLHF

V gene: TRBV5-1
J gene: TRBJ1-1
CDR3 length: 14
D gene: -
clone size: -
CDR3 DNA: TGCGCCAGCAGCCCCGCGGGGGCAGGAACTGAAGCTTTCTTT
CDR3 protein: CASSPAGAGTEAFF

V gene: TRBV7-9
J gene: TRBJ2-2
CDR3 length: 15
D gene: -
clone size: few
CDR3 DNA: TGTGCCAGCAGCTTGGGGGCCCCGAACACCGGGGAGCTGTTTTTT
CDR3 protein: CASSLGAPNTGELFF

V gene: TRBV6-6
J gene: TRBJ2-5
CDR3 length: 11
D gene: -
clone size: -
CDR3 DNA: TGTGCCAGCAGTTACCTAGAGACCCAGTACTTC
CDR3 protein: CASSYLETQYF

V gene: TRBV19
J gene: TRBJ2-5
CDR3 length: 18
D gene: TRBD1
clone size: few
CDR3 DNA: TGTGCCAGTAGTAAACGGGCGAAATCCGGGACAGGGGAAGAGACCCAGTACTTC
CDR3 protein: CASSKRAKSGTGEETQYF